This T cell receptor beta chain originates from a study of cytomegalovirus exposure and HLA in healthy donors. Study outcomes and limitations: Researchers counted around 180 TCR beta chains as cytomegalovirus-associated.

The CDR3 is 16 amino acids. The V end was cut by 0 bases, the J end by 4 bases, with 16 bases between. Per germline, CDR1 GTSNPN and CDR2 SVGIG (reference sequence). The assay was immunoSEQ multiplex PCR, and TCRdb's table has in-frame clones only and misses some. Among some 140,000 clones, around 84% were seen once, and the ten largest hold about 2.2%. In regard to this clone: Its specificity is unknown.

The material sequenced was PBMCs. The chain joins TRBV30 to TRBJ1-3; no clear D. This receptor was taken from a human donor in good health. CDR3 sequence: CAWSVLGRYRGNTIYF. CDR3 DNA: TGTGCCTGGAGTGTACTAGGGCGGTACCGCGGAAACACCATATATTTT.